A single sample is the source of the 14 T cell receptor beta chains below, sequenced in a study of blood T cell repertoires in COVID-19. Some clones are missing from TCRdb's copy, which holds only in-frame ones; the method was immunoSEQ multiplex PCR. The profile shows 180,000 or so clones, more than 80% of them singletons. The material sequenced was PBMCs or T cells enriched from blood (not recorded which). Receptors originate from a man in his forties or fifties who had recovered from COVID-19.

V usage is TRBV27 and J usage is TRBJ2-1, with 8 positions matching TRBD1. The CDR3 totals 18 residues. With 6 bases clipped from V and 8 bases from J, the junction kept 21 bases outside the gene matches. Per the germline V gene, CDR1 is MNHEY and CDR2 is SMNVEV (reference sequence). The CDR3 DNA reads TGTGCCAGCAGCACCGGGACAGGACCACCACCCCCATACCATGAGCAGTTCTTC. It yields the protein CASSTGTGPPPPYHEQFF.

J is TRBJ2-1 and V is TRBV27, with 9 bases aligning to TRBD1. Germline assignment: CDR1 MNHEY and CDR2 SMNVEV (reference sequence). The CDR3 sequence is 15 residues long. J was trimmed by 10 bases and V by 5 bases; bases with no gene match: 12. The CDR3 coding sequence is TGTGCCAGCAGTAGGGACAGGGCTCCTTCGGGGGAGCAGTTCTTC. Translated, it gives CASSRDRAPSGEQFF.

The CDR3 here is CAISDPSTSGSRNEQFF. The DNA of the CDR3 is TGTGCCATCAGTGATCCTTCGACTAGCGGGAGTCGAAATGAGCAGTTCTTC. The rearrangement uses TRBV10-3 and TRBJ2-1, with 12 bases identical to TRBD2. CDR3 length equals 17 residues. V lost 3 bases, J lost 7 bases, and 10 bases stayed unmatched. The V gene's germline CDR1 is ENHRY and CDR2 SYGVKD.

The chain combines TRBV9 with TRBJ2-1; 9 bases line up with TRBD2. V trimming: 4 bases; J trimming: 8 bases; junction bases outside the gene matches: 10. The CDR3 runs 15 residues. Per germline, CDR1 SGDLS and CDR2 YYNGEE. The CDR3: CASSLSGRQVDEQFF. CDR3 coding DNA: TGTGCCAGCAGCTTAAGCGGGAGGCAGGTCGATGAGCAGTTCTTC.

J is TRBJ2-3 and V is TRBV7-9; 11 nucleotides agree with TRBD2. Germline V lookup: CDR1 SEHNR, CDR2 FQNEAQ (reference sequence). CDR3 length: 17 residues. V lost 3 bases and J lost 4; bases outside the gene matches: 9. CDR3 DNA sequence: TGTGCCAGCAGCTTGACTCCGGGACTAGCGGCTCCAGATACGCAGTATTTT. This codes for CASSLTPGLAAPDTQYF.

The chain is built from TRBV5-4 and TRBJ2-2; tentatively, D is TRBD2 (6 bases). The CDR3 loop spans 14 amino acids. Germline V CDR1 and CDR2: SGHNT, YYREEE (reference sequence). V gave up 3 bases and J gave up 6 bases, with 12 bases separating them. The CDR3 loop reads CASSSGTGAGELFF. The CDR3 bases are TGTGCCAGCAGCTCCGGGACTGGGGCCGGGGAGCTGTTTTTT.

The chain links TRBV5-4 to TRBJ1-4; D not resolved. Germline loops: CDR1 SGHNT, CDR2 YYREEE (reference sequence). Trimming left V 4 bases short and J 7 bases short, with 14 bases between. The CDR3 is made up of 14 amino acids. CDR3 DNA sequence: TGTGCCAGCAGCGAGGCTTTAGGTATTGAAAAACTGTTTTTT. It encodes CASSEALGIEKLFF. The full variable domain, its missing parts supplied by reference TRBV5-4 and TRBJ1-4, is ETGVTQSPTHLIKTRGQQVTLRCSSQSGHNTVSWYQQALGQGPQFIFQYYREEENGRGNFPPRFSGLQFPNYSSELNVNALELDDSALYLCASSEALGIEKLFFGSGTQLSVL.

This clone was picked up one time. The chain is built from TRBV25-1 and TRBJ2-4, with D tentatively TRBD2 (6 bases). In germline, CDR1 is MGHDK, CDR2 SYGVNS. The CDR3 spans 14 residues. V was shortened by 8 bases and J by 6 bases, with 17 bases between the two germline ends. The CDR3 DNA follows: TGTGCCAGCCGCGCCTCCGGGAGCCTAAACATTCAGTACTTC. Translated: CASRASGSLNIQYF.

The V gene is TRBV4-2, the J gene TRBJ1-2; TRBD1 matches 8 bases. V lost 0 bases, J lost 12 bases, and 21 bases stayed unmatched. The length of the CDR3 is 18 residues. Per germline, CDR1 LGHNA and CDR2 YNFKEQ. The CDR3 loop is CASSQDPREGRGRLDNTF. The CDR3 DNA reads TGTGCCAGCAGCCAAGATCCGCGGGAGGGCAGGGGGCGATTAGATAACACCTTC.

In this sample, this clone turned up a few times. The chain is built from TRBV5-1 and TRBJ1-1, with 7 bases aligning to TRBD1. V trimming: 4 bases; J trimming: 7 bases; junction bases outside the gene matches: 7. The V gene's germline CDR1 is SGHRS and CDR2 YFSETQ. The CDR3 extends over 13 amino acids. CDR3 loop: CASSRDSGDEAFF. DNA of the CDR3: TGCGCCAGCAGCCGGGACAGCGGAGATGAAGCTTTCTTT.

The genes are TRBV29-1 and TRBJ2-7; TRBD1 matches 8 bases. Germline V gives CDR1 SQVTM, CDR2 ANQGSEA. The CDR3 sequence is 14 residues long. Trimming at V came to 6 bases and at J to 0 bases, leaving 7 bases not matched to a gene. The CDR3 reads CSVATGGSSYEQYF. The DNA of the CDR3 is TGCAGCGTGGCCACAGGGGGAAGCTCCTACGAGCAGTACTTC.

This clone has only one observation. CDR3 residues: CASNRDGNYGYTF. CDR3 in DNA: TGTGCCAGCAACAGGGACGGGAACTATGGCTACACCTTC. V usage is TRBV25-1 and J usage is TRBJ1-2, with D maybe TRBD1 (6 bases). This CDR3 has 13 residues. Trimming took 7 bases from V and 2 from J, leaving 11 bases between them. Germline V gives CDR1 MGHDK, CDR2 SYGVNS.

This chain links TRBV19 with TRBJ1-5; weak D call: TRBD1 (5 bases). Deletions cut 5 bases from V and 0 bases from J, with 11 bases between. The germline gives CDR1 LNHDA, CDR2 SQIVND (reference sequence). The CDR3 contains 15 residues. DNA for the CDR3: TGTGCCAGTAGTGACGGACACTATAGCAATCAGCCCCAGCATTTT. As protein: CASSDGHYSNQPQHF.

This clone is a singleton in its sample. As DNA, the CDR3 is TGTGCCAGCAGTGCCGTAAGACAGGGGTTGCATTCACCCCTCCACTTT. Translated, it gives CASSAVRQGLHSPLHF. The chain employs TRBV2 and TRBJ1-6, with TRBD1 matching over 8 bases. From germline, CDR1 is SNHLY and CDR2 FYNNEI. This CDR3 spans 16 amino acids. V lost 4 bases to trimming and J lost 8 bases; unmatched junction nucleotides: 10.